The rows below give T cell receptor beta chains drawn from one sample of a study of Ad26.COV2.S vaccination and SARS-CoV-2 variants. The table came from immunoSEQ multiplex PCR; TCRdb's copy has only in-frame clones and leaves some out. The sample holds some 520,000 clones, roughly 87% seen once. The material was peripheral blood, obtained in a trial of Ad26.COV2.S vaccine versus placebo. Source of these receptors: a person aged 18 to 65 who received the Ad26.COV2.S COVID-19 vaccine or a placebo. The CDR3 runs from the conserved cysteine through the conserved F or W. The order of the fields is J gene, clone size, V gene, D gene, CDR3 protein, CDR3 DNA. A D gene is named only where the DNA matches it firmly. The listing skips clone size in some rows; elsewhere it reads once, few, many or a size class.

J gene: TRBJ1-1; clone size: .; V gene: TRBV30; D gene: .; CDR3 protein: CAWSVPNGNTEAFF; CDR3 DNA: TGTGCCTGGAGTGTACCCAACGGGAACACTGAAGCTTTCTTT
J gene: TRBJ1-1; clone size: .; V gene: TRBV5-6; D gene: .; CDR3 protein: CASTGGRGIAGNTEAFF; CDR3 DNA: TGTGCCAGCACCGGTGGCAGGGGAATAGCTGGGAACACTGAAGCTTTCTTT
J gene: TRBJ1-2; clone size: .; V gene: TRBV28; D gene: TRBD1; CDR3 protein: CASSHGGQILKYYGYTF; CDR3 DNA: TGTGCCAGCAGCCATGGGGGACAGATCCTCAAATACTATGGCTACACCTTC
J gene: TRBJ2-2; clone size: .; V gene: TRBV28; D gene: TRBD2; CDR3 protein: CASSLLAGDLFTGELFF; CDR3 DNA: TGTGCCAGCAGTTTATTAGCGGGAGACCTCTTTACCGGGGAGCTGTTTTTT
J gene: TRBJ1-5; clone size: .; V gene: TRBV6-6; D gene: TRBD1; CDR3 protein: CASSQIRQGANQPQHF; CDR3 DNA: TGTGCCAGCAGCCAAATCCGACAGGGGGCCAATCAGCCCCAGCATTTT
J gene: TRBJ2-1; clone size: .; V gene: TRBV6-5; D gene: .; CDR3 protein: CATVAGWSYNEQFF; CDR3 DNA: TGTGCCACGGTCGCGGGATGGTCCTACAATGAGCAGTTCTTC
J gene: TRBJ2-1; clone size: .; V gene: TRBV7-2; D gene: .; CDR3 protein: CASSLSLVTSYNEQFF; CDR3 DNA: TGTGCCAGCAGCTTAAGCCTCGTAACCTCCTACAATGAGCAGTTCTTC
J gene: TRBJ2-7; clone size: .; V gene: TRBV20-1; D gene: .; CDR3 protein: CRSDIGYEQYF; CDR3 DNA: TGCAGGTCGGACATCGGTTACGAGCAGTACTTC
J gene: TRBJ2-7; clone size: .; V gene: TRBV27; D gene: .; CDR3 protein: CASSLTVAYEQYF; CDR3 DNA: TGTGCCAGCAGCTTGACAGTGGCCTACGAGCAGTACTTC
J gene: TRBJ2-7; clone size: .; V gene: TRBV27; D gene: .; CDR3 protein: CASSLGGPAYEQYF; CDR3 DNA: TGTGCCAGCAGTTTAGGGGGACCCGCCTACGAGCAGTACTTC
J gene: TRBJ1-1; clone size: .; V gene: TRBV11-2; D gene: TRBD1; CDR3 protein: CASSLQGGIATEAFF; CDR3 DNA: TGTGCCAGCAGCTTACAGGGGGGGATTGCCACTGAAGCTTTCTTT
J gene: TRBJ2-1; clone size: .; V gene: TRBV5-1; D gene: TRBD2; CDR3 protein: CASSLAALAQNEQFF; CDR3 DNA: TGCGCCAGCAGCTTGGCCGCACTAGCGCAGAATGAGCAGTTCTTC
J gene: TRBJ1-5; clone size: .; V gene: TRBV28; D gene: .; CDR3 protein: CASGSGQPQHF; CDR3 DNA: TGTGCCAGCGGGTCTGGACAGCCCCAGCATTTT
J gene: TRBJ1-2; clone size: few; V gene: TRBV2; D gene: TRBD1; CDR3 protein: CARRDRDRLGYTF; CDR3 DNA: TGTGCCAGGAGGGACAGAGATCGTTTAGGCTACACCTTC
J gene: TRBJ2-7; clone size: .; V gene: TRBV2; D gene: TRBD2; CDR3 protein: CASTAREDYEQYF; CDR3 DNA: TGTGCCAGCACCGCACGGGAGGACTACGAGCAGTACTTC
J gene: TRBJ1-4; clone size: .; V gene: TRBV28; D gene: .; CDR3 protein: CATWEAADTEKLFF; CDR3 DNA: TGTGCCACTTGGGAGGCGGCTGATACTGAAAAACTGTTTTTT
J gene: TRBJ2-7; clone size: once; V gene: TRBV6-5; D gene: TRBD2; CDR3 protein: CASGPTSGSHEQYF; CDR3 DNA: TGTGCCAGCGGTCCGACTAGCGGGAGCCACGAGCAGTACTTC
J gene: TRBJ2-3; clone size: .; V gene: TRBV27; D gene: .; CDR3 protein: CASSLIGSSFGGTQYF; CDR3 DNA: TGTGCCAGCAGTTTAATCGGCAGCTCCTTTGGAGGTACGCAGTATTTT
J gene: TRBJ2-3; clone size: once; V gene: TRBV27; D gene: .; CDR3 protein: CASRGVSTDTQYF; CDR3 DNA: TGTGCCAGCAGGGGAGTGAGCACAGATACGCAGTATTTT
J gene: TRBJ2-3; clone size: once; V gene: TRBV24-1; D gene: TRBD2; CDR3 protein: CATSDQPGVAGFSDTQYF; CDR3 DNA: TGTGCCACCAGTGACCAACCTGGGGTAGCGGGGTTCTCAGATACGCAGTATTTT
J gene: TRBJ2-7; clone size: .; V gene: TRBV19; D gene: TRBD2; CDR3 protein: CASGGLAGGEQYF; CDR3 DNA: TGTGCCAGTGGGGGACTAGCGGGAGGCGAGCAGTACTTC
J gene: TRBJ2-1; clone size: .; V gene: TRBV5-4; D gene: TRBD2; CDR3 protein: CASSLELLASGSHEQFF; CDR3 DNA: TGTGCCAGCAGCTTGGAGCTTCTGGCTAGCGGGAGCCATGAGCAGTTCTTC
J gene: TRBJ1-1; clone size: .; V gene: TRBV6-5; D gene: .; CDR3 protein: CASRGVTAAFF; CDR3 DNA: TGTGCCAGCCGAGGGGTCACAGCAGCTTTCTTT
J gene: TRBJ2-5; clone size: .; V gene: TRBV30; D gene: .; CDR3 protein: CAWSPAETQYF; CDR3 DNA: TGTGCCTGGAGCCCTGCGGAGACCCAGTACTTC
J gene: TRBJ2-5; clone size: .; V gene: TRBV12-5; D gene: .; CDR3 protein: CASGSQQEETQYF; CDR3 DNA: TGTGCTAGTGGTTCTCAGCAGGAAGAGACCCAGTACTTC
J gene: TRBJ2-3; clone size: .; V gene: TRBV7-3; D gene: TRBD1; CDR3 protein: CASSLTGGQGLYF; CDR3 DNA: TGTGCCAGCAGCTTAACAGGGGGACAGGGGTTGTATTTT
J gene: TRBJ2-1; clone size: .; V gene: TRBV11-2; D gene: TRBD2; CDR3 protein: CASSPVAGVRNEQFF; CDR3 DNA: TGTGCCAGCAGCCCCGTAGCGGGAGTCCGAAATGAGCAGTTCTTC
J gene: TRBJ1-2; clone size: .; V gene: TRBV12-3/TRBV12-4; D gene: .; CDR3 protein: CASSSQVAGGYTF; CDR3 DNA: TGTGCCAGCAGTTCCCAGGTGGCGGGGGGCTACACCTTC
J gene: TRBJ2-2; clone size: .; V gene: TRBV6-2/TRBV6-3; D gene: TRBD2; CDR3 protein: CASSKVAGGPNTGELFF; CDR3 DNA: TGTGCCAGCAGCAAGGTGGCGGGAGGGCCGAACACCGGGGAGCTGTTTTTT
J gene: TRBJ1-1; clone size: .; V gene: TRBV5-1; D gene: TRBD1; CDR3 protein: CASSLRTGDYTEAFF; CDR3 DNA: TGCGCCAGCAGCTTACGGACAGGGGACTACACTGAAGCTTTCTTT
J gene: TRBJ1-4; clone size: .; V gene: TRBV6-4; D gene: .; CDR3 protein: CASWGGGEKLFF; CDR3 DNA: TGTGCCAGCTGGGGGGGTGGAGAAAAACTGTTTTTT
J gene: TRBJ1-5; clone size: once; V gene: TRBV29-1; D gene: .; CDR3 protein: CSVESGGSQPQHF; CDR3 DNA: TGCAGCGTTGAAAGTGGAGGGTCTCAGCCCCAGCATTTT
J gene: TRBJ1-1; clone size: .; V gene: TRBV6-2/TRBV6-3; D gene: .; CDR3 protein: CASSYRSLRDTEAFF; CDR3 DNA: TGTGCCAGCAGTTACAGGTCCCTTCGAGACACTGAAGCTTTCTTT
J gene: TRBJ1-2; clone size: .; V gene: TRBV5-1; D gene: TRBD1; CDR3 protein: CASSDTTGPRGGYTF; CDR3 DNA: TGCGCCAGCAGCGACACGACAGGGCCTAGGGGTGGCTACACCTTC
J gene: TRBJ1-1; clone size: .; V gene: TRBV16; D gene: .; CDR3 protein: CASSQWEGGAAEAFF; CDR3 DNA: TGTGCCAGCAGCCAATGGGAGGGAGGGGCCGCTGAAGCTTTCTTT
J gene: TRBJ1-4; clone size: .; V gene: TRBV5-4; D gene: TRBD1; CDR3 protein: CASSARQGREKLFF; CDR3 DNA: TGTGCCAGCAGCGCCCGACAGGGGAGGGAAAAACTGTTTTTT
J gene: TRBJ1-1; clone size: once; V gene: TRBV29-1; D gene: .; CDR3 protein: CSVEDLSKAFF; CDR3 DNA: TGCAGCGTTGAAGACCTGAGCAAAGCTTTCTTT
J gene: TRBJ1-1; clone size: once; V gene: TRBV7-9; D gene: .; CDR3 protein: CASSLVGFLGNTEAFF; CDR3 DNA: TGTGCCAGCAGCTTAGTAGGATTCCTGGGGAACACTGAAGCTTTCTTT
J gene: TRBJ1-1; clone size: .; V gene: TRBV30; D gene: .; CDR3 protein: CAWRDLDTEAFF; CDR3 DNA: TGTGCCTGGAGGGACCTGGACACTGAAGCTTTCTTT
J gene: TRBJ2-7; clone size: .; V gene: TRBV7-2; D gene: TRBD2; CDR3 protein: CASRRTVGLAGGEQYF; CDR3 DNA: TGTGCCAGCAGGCGCACCGTTGGTCTAGCGGGAGGAGAGCAGTACTTC
J gene: TRBJ2-1; clone size: .; V gene: TRBV27; D gene: TRBD2; CDR3 protein: CASRPRLAGNNEQFF; CDR3 DNA: TGTGCCAGCAGACCTAGACTAGCGGGGAACAATGAGCAGTTCTTC
J gene: TRBJ2-1; clone size: .; V gene: TRBV7-9; D gene: TRBD2; CDR3 protein: CASSWTRHEQFF; CDR3 DNA: TGTGCCAGCAGCTGGACTAGACATGAGCAGTTCTTC
J gene: TRBJ2-7; clone size: .; V gene: TRBV5-5; D gene: .; CDR3 protein: CASSPLWEVGSYEQYF; CDR3 DNA: TGTGCCAGCAGCCCCCTTTGGGAGGTTGGTTCTTACGAGCAGTACTTC
J gene: TRBJ1-1; clone size: .; V gene: TRBV7-3; D gene: .; CDR3 protein: CASSLVGNTEAFF; CDR3 DNA: TGTGCCAGCAGCTTAGTCGGGAACACTGAAGCTTTCTTT
J gene: TRBJ2-3; clone size: .; V gene: TRBV5-1; D gene: .; CDR3 protein: CASSPRGSTDTQYF; CDR3 DNA: TGCGCCAGCAGCCCCCGGGGTAGCACAGATACGCAGTATTTT
J gene: TRBJ2-2; clone size: .; V gene: TRBV3-1/TRBV3-2; D gene: .; CDR3 protein: CASSARPNTGELFF; CDR3 DNA: TGTGCCAGCAGCGCCCGGCCGAACACCGGGGAGCTGTTTTTT
J gene: TRBJ1-1; clone size: .; V gene: TRBV12-3/TRBV12-4; D gene: .; CDR3 protein: CASSLSGSEAFF; CDR3 DNA: TGTGCCAGCAGTTTATCGGGGTCTGAAGCTTTCTTT
J gene: TRBJ1-2; clone size: .; V gene: TRBV27; D gene: TRBD1; CDR3 protein: CASSLVQGAYDGYTF; CDR3 DNA: TGTGCCAGCAGTTTAGTACAGGGGGCTTATGATGGCTACACCTTC
J gene: TRBJ2-5; clone size: few; V gene: TRBV5-1; D gene: .; CDR3 protein: CASSLGPRQQETQYF; CDR3 DNA: TGCGCCAGCAGCTTGGGCCCCCGACAGCAAGAGACCCAGTACTTC
J gene: TRBJ2-1; clone size: .; V gene: TRBV11-3; D gene: TRBD2; CDR3 protein: CASSHGTSGRARNEQFF; CDR3 DNA: TGTGCCAGCAGCCACGGGACTAGCGGGAGAGCCCGCAATGAGCAGTTCTTC
J gene: TRBJ1-2; clone size: few; V gene: TRBV19; D gene: TRBD1; CDR3 protein: CAATGQGNNYGYTF; CDR3 DNA: TGTGCCGCGACGGGACAGGGCAACAACTATGGCTACACCTTC
J gene: TRBJ2-6; clone size: once; V gene: TRBV19; D gene: .; CDR3 protein: CASTTGRSSGANVLTF; CDR3 DNA: TGTGCCAGTACCACGGGACGGTCCTCTGGGGCCAACGTCCTGACTTTC
J gene: TRBJ2-1; clone size: .; V gene: TRBV3-1/TRBV3-2; D gene: .; CDR3 protein: CASRRIGLDNEQFF; CDR3 DNA: TGTGCCAGCAGACGTATAGGACTTGACAATGAGCAGTTCTTC
J gene: TRBJ1-6; clone size: .; V gene: TRBV11-2; D gene: TRBD1; CDR3 protein: CASSTLGQNNSPLHF; CDR3 DNA: TGTGCCAGCAGCACCCTGGGACAGAATAATTCACCCCTCCACTTT
J gene: TRBJ1-4; clone size: .; V gene: TRBV7-9; D gene: .; CDR3 protein: CASSPRRNFDNEKLFF; CDR3 DNA: TGTGCCAGCAGCCCCCGCAGGAATTTCGATAATGAAAAACTGTTTTTT
J gene: TRBJ2-1; clone size: .; V gene: TRBV7-2; D gene: TRBD2; CDR3 protein: CASSPGLAGRPSYNEQFF; CDR3 DNA: TGTGCCAGCAGCCCTGGACTAGCGGGAAGACCCTCCTACAATGAGCAGTTCTTC
J gene: TRBJ2-1; clone size: .; V gene: TRBV24-1; D gene: TRBD2; CDR3 protein: CATSDTTSGRTDEQFF; CDR3 DNA: TGTGCCACCAGTGATACAACTAGCGGGAGGACGGATGAGCAGTTCTTC
J gene: TRBJ2-7; clone size: .; V gene: TRBV30; D gene: TRBD2; CDR3 protein: CAWTSGLASEQYF; CDR3 DNA: TGTGCCTGGACCTCGGGACTAGCCTCTGAGCAGTACTTC
J gene: TRBJ2-2; clone size: .; V gene: TRBV19; D gene: TRBD2; CDR3 protein: CASLGGLYTGELFF; CDR3 DNA: TGTGCCAGTTTGGGGGGACTATACACCGGGGAGCTGTTTTTT